What follows describes a single T cell receptor beta chain. The germline V gene has CDR1 ENHRY and CDR2 SYGVKD. The CDR3 extends over 14 amino acids. J was trimmed by 5 bases and V by 4 bases; bases with no gene match: 4. The sample is drawn from a study of radiotherapy plus CTLA-4 blockade in lung cancer. The protocol was immunoSEQ multiplex PCR, while the TCRdb copy is restricted to in-frame clones and leaves out a portion. Seen here are about 80,000 clones, around 79% observed once, and the top ten hold roughly 22%. The sequence was collected from a human donor with non-small cell lung cancer whose response to radiotherapy plus ipilimumab could not be evaluated. Some clones in this sample may be carry-over from other donors' samples. The sequences come from peripheral blood, collected from a patient treated with radiotherapy plus ipilimumab. The rearrangement links TRBV10-3 to TRBJ2-5; 10 nucleotides match TRBD1. The CDR3 protein is CAISGDRGAETQYF. The DNA of the CDR3 is TGTGCCATCAGTGGGGACAGGGGAGCGGAGACCCAGTACTTC.